The 7 T cell receptor beta chains reported below all come from one sample, sequenced in a study of CD8 T cells in Susac syndrome (dated by TCRdb to the late 2010s). Libraries were prepared through the immunoSEQ multiplex PCR assay. RNA was extracted using the RNeasy kit, and about 0.5 to 1 microgram was reverse transcribed with random hexamers. Clones were called with MiXCR by TCRdb after fastp trimmed the public reads at Q25, and only in-frame beta chains were retained. Each CDR3 protein appears once, grouped with its most common genes and DNA. This sample lists 180,000 or so distinct CDR3 sequences; around 94% were detected once. The ten largest clones represent about 0.13% of the sample. The sample was CD4+ T cells from PBMCs. Receptor source: a human donor in good health.

The genes are TRBV20-1 and TRBJ2-1, with D unresolved. The CDR3 loop spans 11 amino acids. Germline CDR1 reads DFQATT; CDR2 reads SNEGSKA (reference sequence). Trimming pared 4 bases from V and 4 bases from J, leaving 5 bases between. The CDR3 DNA sequence: TGCAGTGCTAAAGGATACAATGAGCAGTTCTTC. Translated, it gives CSAKGYNEQFF.

V gene TRBV5-4 combines with J gene TRBJ2-5; 10 positions agree with TRBD2. The J call is doubtful: the DNA matches TRBJ2-1 better. The CDR3 totals 15 residues. The germline CDR1 and CDR2 sequences are SGHNT and YYREEE (reference sequence). In DNA, the CDR3 is TGTGCCAGCAGCCGTCAGCGGGGGGGCCTTTCGGCCCAGTTCTTC. Protein: CASSRQRGGLSAQFF.

The genes are TRBV4-2 and TRBJ2-7; 9 nucleotides align to TRBD1. The CDR3 runs 14 residues. J was trimmed by 4 bases and V by 4 bases; bases with no gene match: 5. The germline V gene encodes CDR1 LGHNA and CDR2 YNFKEQ. Written as DNA, the CDR3 is TGTGCCAGCAGCCCGACAGGGGGATGGTACGAGCAGTACTTC. Translation: CASSPTGGWYEQYF.

The rearrangement links TRBV5-4 to TRBJ2-1, with D possibly TRBD1 on 5 matching bases. The CDR3 is 15 amino acids. Germline CDR1 reads SGHNT; CDR2 reads YYREEE (reference sequence). V was trimmed by 0 bases and J by 5 bases, leaving 12 bases between them. The DNA for the CDR3 is TGTGCCAGCAGCTTGGCCAGAAGGGGCCACAATGAGCAGTTCTTC. Protein product: CASSLARRGHNEQFF.

This clonotype has only one observation. V usage is TRBV20-1 and J usage is TRBJ2-7; TRBD2 aligns across 7 bases. This CDR3 has 10 residues. Trimming at V came to 5 bases and at J to 7 bases, leaving 2 bases not matched to a gene. Germline assignment: CDR1 DFQATT and CDR2 SNEGSKA (reference sequence). The CDR3 is CSAYGGEQYF. CDR3 DNA sequence: TGCAGTGCTTACGGGGGGGAGCAGTACTTC.

As DNA, the CDR3 is TGCAGTGCTTCGGACCTCCCCGAAGAGACCCAGTACTTC. Translation gives CSASDLPEETQYF. The gene calls are TRBV20-1 and TRBJ2-5; the D is unclear. This CDR3 is built from 13 residues. Germline CDR1 DFQATT, CDR2 SNEGSKA (reference sequence). Trimming left V 5 bases short and J 3 bases short, with 13 bases between.

V and J are TRBV5-1 and TRBJ1-1; D unresolved. The length of the CDR3 is 14 residues. The V gene's germline CDR1 is SGHRS and CDR2 YFSETQ. With 2 bases removed from V and 1 base from J, the gap between germline ends came to 9 bases. The CDR3 DNA follows: TGCGCCAGCAGCTTTGGGGTGCAGAACACTGAAGCTTTCTTT. It is translated as CASSFGVQNTEAFF.